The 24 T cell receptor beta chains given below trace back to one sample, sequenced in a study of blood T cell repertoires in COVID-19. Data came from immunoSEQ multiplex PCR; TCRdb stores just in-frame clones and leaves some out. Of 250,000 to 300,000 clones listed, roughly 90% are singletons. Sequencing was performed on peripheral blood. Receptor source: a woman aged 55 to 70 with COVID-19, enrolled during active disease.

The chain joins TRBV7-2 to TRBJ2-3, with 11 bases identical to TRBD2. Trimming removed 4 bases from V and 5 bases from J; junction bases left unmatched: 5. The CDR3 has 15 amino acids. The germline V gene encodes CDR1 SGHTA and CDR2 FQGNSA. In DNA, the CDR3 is TGTGCCAGCAGCTCCGCTAGCGGGGGGAAAGATACGCAGTATTTT. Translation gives CASSSASGGKDTQYF.

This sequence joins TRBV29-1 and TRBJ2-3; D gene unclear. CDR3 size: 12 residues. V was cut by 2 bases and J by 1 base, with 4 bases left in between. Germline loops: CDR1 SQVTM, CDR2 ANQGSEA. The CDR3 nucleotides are TGCAGCGTTGAAACGGGCACAGATACGCAGTATTTT. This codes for CSVETGTDTQYF.

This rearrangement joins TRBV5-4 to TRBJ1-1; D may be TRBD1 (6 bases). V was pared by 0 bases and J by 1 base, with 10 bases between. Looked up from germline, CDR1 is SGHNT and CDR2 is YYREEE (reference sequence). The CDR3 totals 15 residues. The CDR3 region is CASSLVGGRNTEAFF. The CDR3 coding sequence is TGTGCCAGCAGCTTGGTTGGGGGCCGGAACACTGAAGCTTTCTTT.

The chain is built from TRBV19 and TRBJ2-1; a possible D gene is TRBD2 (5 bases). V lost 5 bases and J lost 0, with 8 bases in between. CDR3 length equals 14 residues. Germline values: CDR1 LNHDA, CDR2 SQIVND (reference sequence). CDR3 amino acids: CASSPTSSYNEQFF. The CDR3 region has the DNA TGTGCCAGTAGTCCCACTAGCTCCTACAATGAGCAGTTCTTC.

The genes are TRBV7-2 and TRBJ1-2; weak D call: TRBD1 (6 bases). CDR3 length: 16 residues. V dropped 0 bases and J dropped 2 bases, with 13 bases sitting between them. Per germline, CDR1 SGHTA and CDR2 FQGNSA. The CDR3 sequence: CASSLAFRGMNYGYTF. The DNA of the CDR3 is TGTGCCAGCAGCTTAGCTTTCAGGGGTATGAACTATGGCTACACCTTC.

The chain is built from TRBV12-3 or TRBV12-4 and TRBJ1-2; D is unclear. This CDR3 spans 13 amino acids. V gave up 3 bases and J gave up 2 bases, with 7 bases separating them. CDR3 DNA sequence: TGTGCCAGCAGTTTTGCGGGGAACTATGGCTACACCTTC. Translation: CASSFAGNYGYTF.

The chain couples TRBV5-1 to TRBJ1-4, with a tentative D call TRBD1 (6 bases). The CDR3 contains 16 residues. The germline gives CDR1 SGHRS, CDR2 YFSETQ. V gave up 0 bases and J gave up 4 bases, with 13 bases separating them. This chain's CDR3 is CASSLAWTAFNEKLFF. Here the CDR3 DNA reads TGCGCCAGCAGCTTGGCCTGGACAGCCTTTAATGAAAAACTGTTTTTT.

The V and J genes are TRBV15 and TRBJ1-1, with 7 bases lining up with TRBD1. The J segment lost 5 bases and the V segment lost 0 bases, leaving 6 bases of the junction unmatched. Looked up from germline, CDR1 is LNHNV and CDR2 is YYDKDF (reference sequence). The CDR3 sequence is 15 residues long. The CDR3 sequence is CATSRDEGARTEAFF. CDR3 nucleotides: TGTGCCACCAGCAGAGATGAGGGGGCGAGGACTGAAGCTTTCTTT.

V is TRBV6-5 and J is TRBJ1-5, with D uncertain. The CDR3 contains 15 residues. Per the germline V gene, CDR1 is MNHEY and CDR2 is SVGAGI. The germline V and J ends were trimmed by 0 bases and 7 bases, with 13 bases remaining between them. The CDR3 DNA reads TGTGCCAGCAGTTACTCCTGGGGAGCGGGACAGCCCCAGCATTTT. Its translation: CASSYSWGAGQPQHF.

CDR3 DNA: TGCAGCGTCCTTAGCGGGGTCCTCTACAATGAGCAGTTCTTC. Amino acids: CSVLSGVLYNEQFF. The chain couples TRBV29-1 to TRBJ2-1, with TRBD2 identical over 8 bases. CDR3 length equals 14 residues. The V gene's germline CDR1 is SQVTM and CDR2 ANQGSEA. J gave up 3 bases and V 6 bases, and 7 bases lay outside the gene matches.

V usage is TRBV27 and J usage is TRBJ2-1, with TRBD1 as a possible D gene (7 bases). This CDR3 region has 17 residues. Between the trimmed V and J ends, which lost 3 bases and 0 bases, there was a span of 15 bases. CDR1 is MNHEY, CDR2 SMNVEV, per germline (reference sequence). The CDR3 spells CASSFVSGGSSYNEQFF. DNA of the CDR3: TGTGCCAGCAGTTTTGTCTCAGGGGGGAGCTCCTACAATGAGCAGTTCTTC.

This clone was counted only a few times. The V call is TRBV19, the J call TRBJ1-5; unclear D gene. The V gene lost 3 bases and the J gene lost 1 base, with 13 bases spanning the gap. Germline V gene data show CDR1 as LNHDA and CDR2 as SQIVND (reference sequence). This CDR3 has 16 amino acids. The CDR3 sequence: CASSIIGRVSNQPQHF. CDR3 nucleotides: TGTGCCAGTAGTATTATTGGGAGAGTGAGCAATCAGCCCCAGCATTTT.

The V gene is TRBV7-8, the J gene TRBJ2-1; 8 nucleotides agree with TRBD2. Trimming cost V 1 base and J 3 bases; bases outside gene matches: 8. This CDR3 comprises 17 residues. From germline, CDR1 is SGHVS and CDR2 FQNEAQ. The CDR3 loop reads CASSLESGLGLYNEQFF. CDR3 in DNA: TGTGCCAGCAGCTTAGAGTCGGGACTAGGCCTCTACAATGAGCAGTTCTTC.

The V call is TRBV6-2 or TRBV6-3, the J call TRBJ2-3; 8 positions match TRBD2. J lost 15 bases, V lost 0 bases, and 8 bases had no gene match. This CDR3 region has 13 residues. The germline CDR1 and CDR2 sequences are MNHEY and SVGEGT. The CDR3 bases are TGTGCCAGCAGTTACTCGAACAGCGGGGGACCTTATTTT. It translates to CASSYSNSGGPYF.

CDR3 loop: CASSYSTGGISYEQYF. The CDR3 region has the DNA TGTGCCAGCAGTTACTCAACCGGGGGGATCTCCTACGAGCAGTACTTC. The V call is TRBV6-2 or TRBV6-3, the J call TRBJ2-7; 7 bases are shared with TRBD2. The CDR3 extends over 16 amino acids. V was clipped by 0 bases and J by 0 bases; unmatched bases: 5. Germline CDR1 and CDR2: MNHEY and SVGEGT.

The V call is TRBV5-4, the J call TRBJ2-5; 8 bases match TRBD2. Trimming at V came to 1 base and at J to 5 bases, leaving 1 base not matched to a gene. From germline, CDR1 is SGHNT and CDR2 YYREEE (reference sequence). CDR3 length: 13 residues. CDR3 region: CASSLSSGETQYF. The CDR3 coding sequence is TGTGCCAGCAGCTTGTCTAGCGGGGAGACCCAGTACTTC.

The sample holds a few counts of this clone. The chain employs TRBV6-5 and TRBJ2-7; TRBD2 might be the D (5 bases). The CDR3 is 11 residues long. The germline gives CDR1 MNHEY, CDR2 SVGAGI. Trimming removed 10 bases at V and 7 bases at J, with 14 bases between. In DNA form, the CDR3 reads TGTGCCATTCAGGCTCCGGGGGAGCAGTACTTC. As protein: CAIQAPGEQYF.

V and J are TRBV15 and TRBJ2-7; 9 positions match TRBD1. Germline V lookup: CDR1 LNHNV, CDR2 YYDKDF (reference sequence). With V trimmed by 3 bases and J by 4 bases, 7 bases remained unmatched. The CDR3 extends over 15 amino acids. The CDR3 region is CATSRSTGGGYEQYF. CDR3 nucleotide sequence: TGTGCCACCAGCAGGTCCACAGGGGGCGGGTACGAGCAGTACTTC.

Written as DNA, the CDR3 is TGCGCCAGCAGCTTAGAGGGGGCGGACGAGCAGTACTTC. It yields the protein CASSLEGADEQYF. The chain recombines TRBV5-1 with TRBJ2-7; 7 bases line up with TRBD1. The CDR3 sequence is 13 residues long. Losses at the gene ends were 2 bases for V and 5 bases for J; bases not matched to a gene: 4. Germline assignment: CDR1 SGHRS and CDR2 YFSETQ.

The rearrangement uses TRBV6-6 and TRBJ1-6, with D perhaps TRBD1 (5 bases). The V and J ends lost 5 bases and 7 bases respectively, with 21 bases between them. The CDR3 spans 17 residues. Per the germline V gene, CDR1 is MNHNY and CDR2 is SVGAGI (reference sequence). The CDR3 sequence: CASSLGHSSWGNSPLHF. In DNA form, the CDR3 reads TGTGCCAGCAGTCTGGGGCACTCTAGTTGGGGAAATTCACCCCTCCACTTT.

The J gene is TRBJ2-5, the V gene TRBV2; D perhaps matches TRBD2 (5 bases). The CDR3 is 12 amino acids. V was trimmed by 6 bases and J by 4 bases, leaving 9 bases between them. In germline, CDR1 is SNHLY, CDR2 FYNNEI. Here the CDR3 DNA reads TGTGCCAGCAGGGACTTACGAGAGACCCAGTACTTC. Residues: CASRDLRETQYF. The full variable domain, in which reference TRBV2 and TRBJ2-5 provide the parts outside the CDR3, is EPEVTQTPSHQVTQMGQEVILRCVPISNHLYFYWYRQILGQKVEFLVSFYNNEISEKSEIFDDQFSVERPDGSNFTLKIRSTKLEDSAMYFCASRDLRETQYFGPGTRLLVL.

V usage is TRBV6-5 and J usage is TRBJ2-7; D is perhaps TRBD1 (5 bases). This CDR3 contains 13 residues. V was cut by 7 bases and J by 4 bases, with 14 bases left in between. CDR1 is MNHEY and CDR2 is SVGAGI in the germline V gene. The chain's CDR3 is CASIQGYLYEQYF. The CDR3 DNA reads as TGTGCCAGCATCCAGGGTTACCTTTACGAGCAGTACTTC.

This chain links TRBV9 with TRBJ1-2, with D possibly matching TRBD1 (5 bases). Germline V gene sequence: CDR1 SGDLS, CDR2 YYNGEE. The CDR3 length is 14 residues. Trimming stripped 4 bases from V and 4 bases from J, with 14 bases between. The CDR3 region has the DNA TGTGCCAGCAGCCCCCAGACAGAAGTCTATGGCTACACCTTC. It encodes CASSPQTEVYGYTF.

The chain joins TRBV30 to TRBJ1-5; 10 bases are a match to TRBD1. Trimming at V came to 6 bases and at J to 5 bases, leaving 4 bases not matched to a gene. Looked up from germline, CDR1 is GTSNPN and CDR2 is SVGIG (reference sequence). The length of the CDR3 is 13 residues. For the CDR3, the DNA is TGTGCCTGCGAGACAGGGGGCGATCAGCCCCAGCATTTT. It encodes CACETGGDQPQHF.